One and the same sample provided the 4 T cell receptor beta chains below, sequenced in a study of a mutant IDH1 vaccine in newly diagnosed glioma. The table came from immunoSEQ multiplex PCR; TCRdb's copy has only in-frame clones and leaves some out. Seen here are around 53,000 clones, roughly nine tenths observed once, and the top ten hold under 2.5%. The time point denotes: week 11, during vaccination. Each dose of the vaccine consisted of 300 ug of mutant IDH1 20-mer peptide, with topical imiquimod. These receptors' antigens are unknown. Sample: PBMCs, taken from a glioma patient whose treatment included an IDH1 peptide vaccine. The receptors shown here come from a man aged 45-60 years with glioma.

V and J are TRBV7-9 and TRBJ1-1; tentatively, D is TRBD1 (6 bases). V lost 3 bases and J 0 bases, leaving 14 bases between the germline ends. CDR1 SEHNR and CDR2 FQNEAQ come from the germline V gene (reference sequence). CDR3 length equals 16 residues. The CDR3 here is CASSFGPDRLNTEAFF. As DNA, the CDR3 is TGTGCCAGCAGCTTTGGCCCGGACAGACTGAACACTGAAGCTTTCTTT.

The chain uses TRBV28 and TRBJ1-5; 7 bases fit TRBD1. The CDR3 is 15 amino acids. J was trimmed by 0 bases and V by 6 bases; bases with no gene match: 5. From germline, CDR1 is MDHEN and CDR2 SYDVKM. CDR3 sequence (DNA): TGTGCCAGCAGGTCGGGACAGTTTAGCAATCAGCCCCAGCATTTT. Its protein product is CASRSGQFSNQPQHF. Complete variable domain (other parts from reference TRBV28 and TRBJ1-5): DVKVTQSSRYLVKRTGEKVFLECVQDMDHENMFWYRQDPGLGLRLIYFSYDVKMKEKGDIPEGYSVSREKKERFSLILESASTNQTSMYLCASRSGQFSNQPQHFGDGTRLSIL.

V usage is TRBV5-6 and J usage is TRBJ2-5; 7 nucleotides align to TRBD2. Germline CDR1 and CDR2: SGHDT and YYEEEE. V shed 2 bases and J 4 bases; nucleotides not matched to a gene: 8. The CDR3 runs 15 residues. The CDR3 here is CASSFFGGGGETQYF. For the CDR3, the DNA is TGTGCCAGCAGCTTCTTTGGGGGGGGAGGAGAGACCCAGTACTTC.

The J gene is TRBJ1-1, the V gene TRBV28; 7 positions match TRBD1. The CDR3 sequence is 13 residues long. The trim removed 5 bases at V and 5 bases at J, leaving 5 bases unmatched. The V gene's germline CDR1 is MDHEN and CDR2 SYDVKM. The CDR3 here is CASSLTGHTEAFF. The CDR3 bases are TGTGCCAGCAGTCTGACAGGGCATACTGAAGCTTTCTTT.